These T cell receptor beta chains were read from a single sample in a study of blood T cell repertoires in COVID-19. Clones were read by immunoSEQ multiplex PCR, and TCRdb kept only the in-frame ones, dropping some. The data show around 100,000 clones, approximately 88% seen once. The sequenced material came from peripheral blood. These receptor sequences come from a woman in her sixties or seventies with acute or convalescent COVID-19. CDR3s include the opening cysteine and the closing phenylalanine or tryptophan. A D gene is named only where the DNA matches it firmly. Size values are once, few and many counts, or a class for expanded clones, and some rows have none.

V gene: TRBV19; D gene: TRBD1; J gene: TRBJ1-2; clone size: NA; CDR3 DNA: TGTGCCAGTAGTCACAGGGGAGGTGCCTATGGCTACACCTTC; CDR3 protein: CASSHRGGAYGYTF
V gene: TRBV23-1; D gene: TRBD1; J gene: TRBJ2-6; clone size: NA; CDR3 DNA: TGCGCCAGCAGTCAATCCCCGACAGGGGCGGCCTCTGGGGCCAACGTCCTGACTTTC; CDR3 protein: CASSQSPTGAASGANVLTF
V gene: TRBV3-1/TRBV3-2; D gene: TRBD1; J gene: TRBJ1-4; clone size: NA; CDR3 DNA: TGTGCCAGCAGCGAACAGGGGGTTAATGAAAAACTGTTTTTT; CDR3 protein: CASSEQGVNEKLFF
V gene: TRBV6-6; D gene: TRBD1; J gene: TRBJ2-3; clone size: NA; CDR3 DNA: TGTGCCAGCAGTTACTTGGGACAGAGCACAGATACGCAGTATTTT; CDR3 protein: CASSYLGQSTDTQYF
V gene: TRBV6-1; D gene: TRBD1; J gene: TRBJ1-2; clone size: few; CDR3 DNA: TGTGCCAGCAGTGAACCGCCAGGGGGCCATGGCTACACCTTC; CDR3 protein: CASSEPPGGHGYTF
V gene: TRBV6-1; D gene: NA; J gene: TRBJ1-5; clone size: NA; CDR3 DNA: TGTGCCAGCAGTGAAAGGGGGGGGAGCAATCAGCCCCAGCATTTT; CDR3 protein: CASSERGGSNQPQHF
V gene: TRBV20-1; D gene: NA; J gene: TRBJ1-2; clone size: once; CDR3 DNA: TGCAGTGCTAGTATGGGGAGGGCAGTTTTTGGCTACACCTTC; CDR3 protein: CSASMGRAVFGYTF
V gene: TRBV19; D gene: NA; J gene: TRBJ2-1; clone size: NA; CDR3 DNA: TGTGCCAGTAGACCTGGGGGCGGGAATGAGCAGTTCTTC; CDR3 protein: CASRPGGGNEQFF
V gene: TRBV4-1; D gene: TRBD1; J gene: TRBJ1-5; clone size: NA; CDR3 DNA: TGCGCCAGCAGCCAAGACGGAGGGGGCGAGGGGACTCAGCCCCAGCATTTT; CDR3 protein: CASSQDGGGEGTQPQHF
V gene: TRBV27; D gene: TRBD1; J gene: TRBJ1-4; clone size: NA; CDR3 DNA: TGTGCCAGCAGTTTACGCCGCCCAGGACAGGGCTTTGAAAAACTGTTTTTT; CDR3 protein: CASSLRRPGQGFEKLFF
V gene: TRBV13; D gene: TRBD2; J gene: TRBJ2-1; clone size: NA; CDR3 DNA: TGTGCCAGCAGCTTATCCCGGCTAGCGGGGGGGCTCGAGCAGTTCTTC; CDR3 protein: CASSLSRLAGGLEQFF
V gene: TRBV13; D gene: NA; J gene: TRBJ2-1; clone size: NA; CDR3 DNA: TGTGCCAGCAGCTTTTCCCGAGGCTCTCACAATGAGCAGTTCTTC; CDR3 protein: CASSFSRGSHNEQFF
V gene: TRBV5-6; D gene: NA; J gene: TRBJ2-6; clone size: NA; CDR3 DNA: TGTGCCAGCAGCTTAAGAGGGAACTCTGGGGCCAACGTCCTGACTTTC; CDR3 protein: CASSLRGNSGANVLTF
V gene: TRBV14; D gene: NA; J gene: TRBJ2-2; clone size: NA; CDR3 DNA: TGTGCCAGCAGCCAAGTCCGGGGGTGGGAGCTGTTTTTT; CDR3 protein: CASSQVRGWELFF
V gene: TRBV11-2; D gene: NA; J gene: TRBJ1-2; clone size: NA; CDR3 DNA: TGTGCCAGCAGCCCACTAGGGGGGGTTAACTATGGCTACACCTTC; CDR3 protein: CASSPLGGVNYGYTF
V gene: TRBV5-1; D gene: TRBD1; J gene: TRBJ2-5; clone size: NA; CDR3 DNA: TGCGCCAGCAGCGAATACAGGGGGCGCTTTGAGACCCAGTACTTC; CDR3 protein: CASSEYRGRFETQYF
V gene: TRBV6-1; D gene: TRBD2; J gene: TRBJ2-3; clone size: NA; CDR3 DNA: TGTGCCAGCAGTGAAGCGGGGGGACTAGCGGGAAGGTATTTT; CDR3 protein: CASSEAGGLAGRYF
V gene: TRBV6-5; D gene: TRBD1; J gene: TRBJ2-2; clone size: NA; CDR3 DNA: TGTGCCAGCAAACTGGACAGGGGGCTCACCGGGGAGCTGTTTTTT; CDR3 protein: CASKLDRGLTGELFF
V gene: TRBV11-2; D gene: NA; J gene: TRBJ2-3; clone size: NA; CDR3 DNA: TGTGCCAGCAGCTCCCCCGCCGGCGGGACGGGCACAGATACGCAGTATTTT; CDR3 protein: CASSSPAGGTGTDTQYF
V gene: TRBV30; D gene: TRBD1; J gene: TRBJ1-1; clone size: NA; CDR3 DNA: TGTGCCTGCGCAGGGGGCAAGGGAACTGAAGCTTTCTTT; CDR3 protein: CACAGGKGTEAFF
V gene: TRBV6-5; D gene: TRBD1; J gene: TRBJ1-6; clone size: NA; CDR3 DNA: TGTGCCAGCAGGTCCGGGACAGGAACAAGTTCACCCCTCCACTTT; CDR3 protein: CASRSGTGTSSPLHF
V gene: TRBV19; D gene: TRBD1; J gene: TRBJ1-2; clone size: NA; CDR3 DNA: TGTGCCAGTAGTACCACTCCCGACAGGGACTATGGCTACACCTTC; CDR3 protein: CASSTTPDRDYGYTF
V gene: TRBV19; D gene: TRBD1; J gene: TRBJ2-2; clone size: NA; CDR3 DNA: TGTGCCAGTAGTATCGGACAGGGGACGACCGGGGAGCTGTTTTTT; CDR3 protein: CASSIGQGTTGELFF
V gene: TRBV5-1; D gene: NA; J gene: TRBJ1-2; clone size: NA; CDR3 DNA: TGCGCCAGCAGCTTGGTAGGGGGAGGCTACACCTTC; CDR3 protein: CASSLVGGGYTF
V gene: TRBV7-9; D gene: TRBD2; J gene: TRBJ2-1; clone size: NA; CDR3 DNA: TGTGCCAGCAGCTTTCTACTTAGCGGGGCTTACAATGAGCAGTTCTTC; CDR3 protein: CASSFLLSGAYNEQFF
V gene: TRBV2; D gene: NA; J gene: TRBJ2-2; clone size: few; CDR3 DNA: TGTGCCAGCAGGCCCAACAGGGGAGGCGGGGAGCTGTTTTTT; CDR3 protein: CASRPNRGGGELFF
V gene: TRBV6-1; D gene: NA; J gene: TRBJ2-3; clone size: NA; CDR3 DNA: TGTGCCAGCAGTGAACAAGGGGCGCATACAGATACGCAGTATTTT; CDR3 protein: CASSEQGAHTDTQYF
V gene: TRBV3-1/TRBV3-2; D gene: TRBD2; J gene: TRBJ2-2; clone size: NA; CDR3 DNA: TGTGCCAGCAGTCCGGGACTAGCGGGGGACGGGGAGCTGTTTTTT; CDR3 protein: CASSPGLAGDGELFF
V gene: TRBV10-3; D gene: NA; J gene: TRBJ2-7; clone size: NA; CDR3 DNA: TGTGCCATCAGTGAGGGCCCTTTATGGTACTTC; CDR3 protein: CAISEGPLWYF
V gene: TRBV28; D gene: NA; J gene: TRBJ1-1; clone size: NA; CDR3 DNA: TGTGCCAGCAGTTTTCCGGGGGGGACTGAAGCTTTCTTT; CDR3 protein: CASSFPGGTEAFF
V gene: TRBV4-2; D gene: NA; J gene: TRBJ2-1; clone size: NA; CDR3 DNA: TGTGCCAGCAGCCAAAGCTTTAGCAGCGACAATGAGCAGTTCTTC; CDR3 protein: CASSQSFSSDNEQFF
V gene: TRBV30; D gene: TRBD1; J gene: TRBJ1-5; clone size: NA; CDR3 DNA: TGTGCCTGGAGTGGGGCCAGGGGGAATCAGCCCCAGCATTTT; CDR3 protein: CAWSGARGNQPQHF
V gene: TRBV6-1; D gene: TRBD2; J gene: TRBJ2-5; clone size: few; CDR3 DNA: TGTGCCAGCAGTGAAGAGGGAGGGCTAGCGGGGCGGGAGACCCAGTACTTC; CDR3 protein: CASSEEGGLAGRETQYF
V gene: TRBV28; D gene: NA; J gene: TRBJ2-4; clone size: NA; CDR3 DNA: TGTGCCAGCGCTGATGGGCTACGCAACATTCAGTACTTC; CDR3 protein: CASADGLRNIQYF
V gene: TRBV9; D gene: TRBD2; J gene: TRBJ2-1; clone size: NA; CDR3 DNA: TGTGCCAGCAGCGCAACGGGGGGGCCCAACAATGAGCAGTTCTTC; CDR3 protein: CASSATGGPNNEQFF
V gene: TRBV9; D gene: TRBD2; J gene: TRBJ2-1; clone size: NA; CDR3 DNA: TGTGCCAGCAGCGTACGCGTCGGGAGGGCGAATGAGCAGTTCTTC; CDR3 protein: CASSVRVGRANEQFF
V gene: TRBV3-1/TRBV3-2; D gene: TRBD2; J gene: TRBJ2-5; clone size: NA; CDR3 DNA: TGTGCCAGCAGCCAAGAATTAAGACTAGCGGGAGGTAGGGAGACCCAGTACTTC; CDR3 protein: CASSQELRLAGGRETQYF
V gene: TRBV27; D gene: NA; J gene: TRBJ2-2; clone size: NA; CDR3 DNA: TGTGCCAGCAGTGCCTTAATGACAGGAGCGAACACCGGGGAGCTGTTTTTT; CDR3 protein: CASSALMTGANTGELFF
V gene: TRBV5-1; D gene: TRBD2; J gene: TRBJ2-5; clone size: NA; CDR3 DNA: TGCGCCAGCAGCTTGGATCGACGCGGGGGGACCCAGTACTTC; CDR3 protein: CASSLDRRGGTQYF
V gene: TRBV7-9; D gene: NA; J gene: TRBJ2-3; clone size: once; CDR3 DNA: TGTGCCAGCAGCTTAGGCACCGACGCACAGGTAGATACGCAGTATTTT; CDR3 protein: CASSLGTDAQVDTQYF
V gene: TRBV6-5; D gene: NA; J gene: TRBJ1-2; clone size: few; CDR3 DNA: TGTGCCAGCAGCCCGAACAGGGCCGCTAGATATGGCTACACCTTC; CDR3 protein: CASSPNRAARYGYTF
V gene: TRBV7-8; D gene: NA; J gene: TRBJ2-3; clone size: NA; CDR3 DNA: TGTGCCAGCAGCCTTGCTGGGGCGGGGGCCACAGATACGCAGTATTTT; CDR3 protein: CASSLAGAGATDTQYF
V gene: TRBV10-2; D gene: NA; J gene: TRBJ2-7; clone size: NA; CDR3 DNA: TGCGCCAGCACCACGAGCTCCTACGAGCAGTACTTC; CDR3 protein: CASTTSSYEQYF
V gene: TRBV5-1; D gene: TRBD1; J gene: TRBJ1-5; clone size: NA; CDR3 DNA: TGCGCCACGGAACAGGGGAGTGGCAATCAGCCCCAGCATTTT; CDR3 protein: CATEQGSGNQPQHF
V gene: TRBV9; D gene: TRBD2; J gene: TRBJ2-1; clone size: few; CDR3 DNA: TGTGCCAGCAGCGTAGCCTCAGGAGGACTAGCGGAGGGTAATGAGCAGTTCTTC; CDR3 protein: CASSVASGGLAEGNEQFF